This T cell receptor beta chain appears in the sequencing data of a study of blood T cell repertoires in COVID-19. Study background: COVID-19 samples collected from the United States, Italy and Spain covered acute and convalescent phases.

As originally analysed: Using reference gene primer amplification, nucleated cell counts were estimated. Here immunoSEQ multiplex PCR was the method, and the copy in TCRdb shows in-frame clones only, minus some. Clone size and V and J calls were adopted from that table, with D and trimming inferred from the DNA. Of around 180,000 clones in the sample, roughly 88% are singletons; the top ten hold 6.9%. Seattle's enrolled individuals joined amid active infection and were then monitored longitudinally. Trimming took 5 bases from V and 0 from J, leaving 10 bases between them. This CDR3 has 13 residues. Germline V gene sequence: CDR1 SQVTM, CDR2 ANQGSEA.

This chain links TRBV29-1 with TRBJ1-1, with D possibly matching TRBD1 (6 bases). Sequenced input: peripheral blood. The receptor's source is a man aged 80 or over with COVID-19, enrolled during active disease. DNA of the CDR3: TGCAGCGTTCGCAGGGGTTTGAACACTGAAGCTTTCTTT. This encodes CSVRRGLNTEAFF.